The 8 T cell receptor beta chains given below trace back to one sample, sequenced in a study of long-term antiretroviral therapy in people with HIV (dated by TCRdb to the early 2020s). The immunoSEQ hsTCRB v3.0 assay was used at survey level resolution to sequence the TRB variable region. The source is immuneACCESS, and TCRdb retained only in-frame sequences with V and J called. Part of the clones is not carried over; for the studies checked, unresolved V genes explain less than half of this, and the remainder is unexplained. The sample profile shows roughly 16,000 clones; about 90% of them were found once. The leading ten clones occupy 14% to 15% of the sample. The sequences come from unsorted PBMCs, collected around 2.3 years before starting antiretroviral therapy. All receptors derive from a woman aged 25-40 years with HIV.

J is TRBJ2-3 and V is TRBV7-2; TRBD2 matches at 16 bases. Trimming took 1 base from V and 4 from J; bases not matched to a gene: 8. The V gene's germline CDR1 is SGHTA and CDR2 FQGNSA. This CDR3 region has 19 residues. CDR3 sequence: CASSLVGTSGGAEADTQYF. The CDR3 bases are TGTGCCAGCAGCTTAGTAGGGACTAGCGGGGGGGCCGAGGCAGATACGCAGTATTTT.

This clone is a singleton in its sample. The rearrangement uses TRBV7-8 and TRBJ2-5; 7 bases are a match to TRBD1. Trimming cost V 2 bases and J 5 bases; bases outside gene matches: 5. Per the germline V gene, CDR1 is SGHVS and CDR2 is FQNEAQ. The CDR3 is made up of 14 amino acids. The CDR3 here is CASSLRQGAETQYF. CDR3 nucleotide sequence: TGTGCCAGCAGCTTACGACAGGGAGCCGAGACCCAGTACTTC.

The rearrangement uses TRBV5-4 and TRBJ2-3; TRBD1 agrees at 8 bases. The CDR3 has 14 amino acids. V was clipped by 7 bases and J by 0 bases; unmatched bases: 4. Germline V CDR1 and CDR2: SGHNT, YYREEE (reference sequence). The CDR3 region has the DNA TGTGCCAGCCAGGGACAGGCGAGCACAGATACGCAGTATTTT. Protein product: CASQGQASTDTQYF. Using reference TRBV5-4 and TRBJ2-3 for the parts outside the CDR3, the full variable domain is ETGVTQSPTHLIKTRGQQVTLRCSSQSGHNTVSWYQQALGQGPQFIFQYYREEENGRGNFPPRFSGLQFPNYSSELNVNALELDDSALYLCASQGQASTDTQYFGPGTRLTVL.

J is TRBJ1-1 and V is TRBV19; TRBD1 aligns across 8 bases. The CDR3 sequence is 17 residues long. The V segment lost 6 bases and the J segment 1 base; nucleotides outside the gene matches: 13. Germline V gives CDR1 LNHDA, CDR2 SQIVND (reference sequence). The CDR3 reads CASSSPDRGSKNTEAFF. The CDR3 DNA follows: TGTGCCAGTAGCAGTCCAGACAGGGGCAGTAAGAACACTGAAGCTTTCTTT.

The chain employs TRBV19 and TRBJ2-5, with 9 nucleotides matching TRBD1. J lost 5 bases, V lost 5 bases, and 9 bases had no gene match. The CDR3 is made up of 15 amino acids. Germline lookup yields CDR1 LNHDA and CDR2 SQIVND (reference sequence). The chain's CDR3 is CASSANRDRAETQYF. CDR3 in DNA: TGTGCCAGTAGTGCAAACCGGGACAGGGCTGAGACCCAGTACTTC.

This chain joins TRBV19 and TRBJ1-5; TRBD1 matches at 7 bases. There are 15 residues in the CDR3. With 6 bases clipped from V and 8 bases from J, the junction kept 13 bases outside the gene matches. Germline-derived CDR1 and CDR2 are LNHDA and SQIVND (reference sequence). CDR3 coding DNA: TGTGCCAGTAGCCTGCCGGGACAGTCGCGCAAGCCCCAGCATTTT. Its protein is CASSLPGQSRKPQHF.

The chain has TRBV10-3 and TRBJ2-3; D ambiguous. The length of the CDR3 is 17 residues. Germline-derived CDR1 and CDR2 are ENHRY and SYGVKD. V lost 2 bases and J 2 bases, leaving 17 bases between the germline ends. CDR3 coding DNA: TGTGCCATCAGTGAGCAGGAAGACCGAACGATCACAGATACGCAGTATTTT. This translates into CAISEQEDRTITDTQYF.

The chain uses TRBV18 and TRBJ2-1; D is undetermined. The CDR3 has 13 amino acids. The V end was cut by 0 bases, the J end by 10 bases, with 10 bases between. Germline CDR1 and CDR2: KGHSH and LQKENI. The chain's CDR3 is CASSPPSTAEQFF. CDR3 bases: TGTGCCAGCTCACCACCGTCAACAGCAGAGCAGTTCTTC.